This TCR beta chain was captured in a study of CD8+ T cells in alopecia areata. On the study more broadly: A regimen of oral tofacitinib, 5 to 10 mg twice daily, was given to treated patients.

The treatment denotes: oral pan-JAK inhibitor, 5-10 mg twice daily. cDNA prepared by RNA extraction and subsequent reverse transcription served as the template for sequencing. The assay was immunoSEQ multiplex PCR, and TCRdb's table has in-frame clones only and misses some. In the table there are some 100,000 clones, about three fifths of which are singletons. V shed 6 bases and J 0 bases; nucleotides not matched to a gene: 2. CDR3 length: 14 amino acids. Germline CDR1 and CDR2: LNHNV and YYDKDF (reference sequence). This receptor was obtained from a human donor with alopecia areata. The rearrangement links TRBV15 to TRBJ1-5, with 7 bases fitting TRBD1. The sample consisted of CD8+ T cells sorted from blood, taken at week 4, from a patient treated with tofacitinib. CDR3 DNA sequence: TGTGCCACCAGACAGGGGAATAGCAATCAGCCCCAGCATTTT. Its protein product is CATRQGNSNQPQHF.